These 9 T cell receptor beta chains originate from one sample sequenced in a study of cytomegalovirus exposure and HLA in healthy donors. PCR amplification relied on 60 Vbeta primers (plus 13 Jbeta primers). Clones were read by immunoSEQ multiplex PCR, and TCRdb kept only the in-frame ones, dropping some. The sample includes 150,000 to 200,000 clones, roughly 74% seen only once; the top ten take approximately 1.8%. Sequences were obtained from PBMCs. All receptors come from a woman in her 30s in good health and CMV-seronegative.

This clone was seen a few times. The V gene is TRBV5-1, the J gene TRBJ2-7; 12 positions agree with TRBD2. The CDR3 runs 15 residues. J was trimmed by 2 bases and V by 3 bases; bases with no gene match: 3. Germline CDR1 reads SGHRS; CDR2 reads YFSETQ. The CDR3 bases are TGCGCCAGCAGCTCCGGGACTAGCGGGCCCTACGAGCAGTACTTC. Protein sequence: CASSSGTSGPYEQYF.

The V call is TRBV7-3, the J call TRBJ1-2, with TRBD1 as a possible D gene (6 bases). The CDR3 has 15 amino acids. Germline values: CDR1 SGHTA, CDR2 FQGTGA. V gave up 1 base and J gave up 2 bases, with 11 bases separating them. Here the CDR3 reads CASSLKAGENYGYTF. The DNA of the CDR3 is TGTGCCAGCAGCTTAAAGGCAGGGGAGAACTATGGCTACACCTTC.

The chain joins TRBV2 to TRBJ1-5; a weak D match, TRBD1 (6 bases). V lost 6 bases and J lost 1, with 13 bases in between. CDR1 is SNHLY, CDR2 FYNNEI, per germline. CDR3 length: 15 amino acids. The CDR3 sequence is CASRGGVGSNQPQHF. The CDR3 region has the DNA TGTGCCAGCAGAGGGGGGGTAGGAAGCAATCAGCCCCAGCATTTT.

The chain uses TRBV5-1 and TRBJ1-2, with a weak D call TRBD1 (6 bases). V was trimmed by 4 bases and J by 7 bases, leaving 20 bases between them. There are 15 residues in the CDR3. Germline V gene sequence: CDR1 SGHRS, CDR2 YFSETQ. The chain's CDR3 is CASSRTEARSVGYTF. Here the CDR3 DNA reads TGCGCCAGCAGCCGGACAGAGGCACGATCGGTTGGCTACACCTTC.

The chain recombines TRBV4-1 with TRBJ2-3; 7 nucleotides align to TRBD2. V trimming: 3 bases; J trimming: 2 bases; junction bases outside the gene matches: 17. CDR1 is MGHRA, CDR2 YSYEKL, per germline. The CDR3 has 19 residues. This CDR3 reads CASSQAPLPGGVYTDTQYF. The CDR3 nucleotides are TGCGCCAGCAGCCAGGCCCCCCTCCCGGGGGGAGTATACACAGATACGCAGTATTTT.

This clone was observed a few times. This chain connects TRBV5-8 to TRBJ1-5; D is undetermined. Trimming took 0 bases from V and 5 from J, leaving 6 bases between them. The CDR3 extends over 13 amino acids. Germline loops: CDR1 SGHTS, CDR2 YDEGEE. The CDR3 sequence is CASSLARDQPQHF. The CDR3 nucleotides are TGTGCCAGCAGCTTGGCCCGGGATCAGCCCCAGCATTTT.

This clone was seen a few times. The genes are TRBV19 and TRBJ2-7; 8 positions agree with TRBD1. V was pared by 5 bases and J by 3 bases, with 9 bases of the junction left unmatched. This CDR3 has 15 amino acids. Germline V CDR1 and CDR2: LNHDA, SQIVND (reference sequence). CDR3 in DNA: TGTGCCAGTAGTTACCCGGGACAGGTGATCTACGAGCAGTACTTC. This gives the protein CASSYPGQVIYEQYF.

The chain joins TRBV2 to TRBJ1-3; 10 bases agree with TRBD1. In germline, CDR1 is SNHLY, CDR2 FYNNEI. V was clipped by 6 bases and J by 8 bases; unmatched bases: 10. The CDR3 consists of 15 residues. CDR3 sequence (DNA): TGTGCCAGCAGCCCCGACAGGGGGCTAATAGACACCATATATTTT. Translation: CASSPDRGLIDTIYF. Full variable domain (missing parts from reference TRBV2 and TRBJ1-3): EPEVTQTPSHQVTQMGQEVILRCVPISNHLYFYWYRQILGQKVEFLVSFYNNEISEKSEIFDDQFSVERPDGSNFTLKIRSTKLEDSAMYFCASSPDRGLIDTIYFGEGSWLTVV.

The rearrangement links TRBV4-3 to TRBJ1-2; possible D gene TRBD1, 5 bases. Germline assignment: CDR1 LGHNA and CDR2 YSLEER. This CDR3 has 15 residues. Between the trimmed V and J ends, which lost 1 base and 5 bases, there was a span of 14 bases. CDR3 region: CASSQGSQGQYGYTF. CDR3 in DNA: TGCGCCAGCAGCCAAGGGTCCCAGGGTCAATATGGCTACACCTTC.